This T cell receptor beta chain was documented in a study of blood T cell repertoires in COVID-19. Generated by immunoSEQ multiplex PCR, the TCRdb table keeps only in-frame clones and is missing some. Found here are around 76,000 clones, less than 90% of them singletons; the top ten hold roughly 13%. The ends were cut back, 0 bases at V and 7 bases at J, with 16 bases in the middle. Per germline, CDR1 LGHNA and CDR2 YSLEER. The CDR3 is 15 residues long. The chain employs TRBV4-3 and TRBJ2-7; D possibly corresponds to TRBD2 (5 bases). Material for sequencing was peripheral blood. This receptor was obtained from a middle-aged man with COVID-19, enrolled during active disease. CDR3 in DNA: TGCGCCAGCAGCCAAGATTCTGGCGGGTTCTGGGAGCAGTACTTC. Encoded protein: CASSQDSGGFWEQYF.